One sample yielded the 5 T cell receptor beta chains listed below, sequenced in a study of T cell responses to AZD1222 COVID-19 vaccine. Libraries were prepared by immunoSEQ multiplex PCR; TCRdb keeps only in-frame clonotypes and omits some of them. Of 150,000 to 250,000 clones listed, approximately 95% are singletons. The sample was peripheral blood, taken 28 days after the second AZD1222 dose. The receptors here all came from an adult who received the AZD1222 COVID-19 vaccine.

This chain connects TRBV28 to TRBJ1-2, with D hard to call. Trimming stripped 4 bases from V and 4 bases from J, with 10 bases between. CDR1 is MDHEN, CDR2 SYDVKM, per germline. There are 13 residues in the CDR3. This CDR3 reads CASSSIRTYGYTF. As DNA, the CDR3 is TGTGCCAGCAGTTCAATTCGGACCTATGGCTACACCTTC.

The chain links TRBV19 to TRBJ2-2; 10 nucleotides line up with TRBD2. The germline V gene encodes CDR1 LNHDA and CDR2 SQIVND (reference sequence). This CDR3 has 17 residues. After removal of 3 bases from V and 3 bases from J, the junction contained 7 bases not matched to a gene. The CDR3 loop reads CASSMVWTSGYTGELFF. Here the CDR3 DNA reads TGTGCCAGTAGTATGGTTTGGACTAGCGGCTACACCGGGGAGCTGTTTTTT.

The chain combines TRBV12-3 or TRBV12-4 with TRBJ2-7; no definite D call. There are 13 residues in the CDR3. The V end lost 6 bases, the J end lost 7 bases, and 16 bases lay between the germline ends. The CDR3 DNA follows: TGTGCCAGCAGCCCAATTCGACTGGGAGAGCAGTACTTC. As protein: CASSPIRLGEQYF.

The rearrangement joins TRBV11-2 to TRBJ1-1, with D hard to call. The V and J ends lost 1 base and 0 bases respectively, with 9 bases between them. This CDR3 is built from 15 residues. CDR1 and CDR2 (germline): SGHAT, FQNNGV. The CDR3 loop reads CASSLALLMNTEAFF. CDR3 in DNA: TGTGCCAGCAGCTTAGCCCTTTTAATGAACACTGAAGCTTTCTTT.

This sequence joins TRBV7-9 and TRBJ1-2; D is unresolved. V lost 6 bases, J lost 4 bases, and 9 bases lay in between. The CDR3 runs 12 residues. The germline gives CDR1 SEHNR, CDR2 FQNEAQ (reference sequence). CDR3 nucleotide sequence: TGTGCCAGCAGTCCGATAGGCTATGGCTACACCTTC. Translation gives CASSPIGYGYTF.